Below are 15 T cell receptor beta chains sequenced from a single sample in a study of blood T cells in healthy people across ages. Sample-barcoded 5' priming and a J-beta primer mix drove a second PCR of 7 to 11 cycles. TCRdb re-analysed the 5' RACE reads in MiXCR, keeping a single row per CDR3 protein. This table has fewer than 1,200,000 distinct CDR3 sequences, approximately 25% appearing once. This sample was also put to use in a study of T cells of mothers and their children.

Sequenced input: blood. All receptors come from a girl aged 2 to 10 in good health.

This clonotype has a handful of counts. The V gene is TRBV29-1, the J gene TRBJ2-1; perhaps TRBD2 as D (5 bases). V dropped 6 bases and J dropped 8 bases, with 11 bases sitting between them. There are 11 residues in the CDR3. Per germline, CDR1 SQVTM and CDR2 ANQGSEA. CDR3 residues: CSVADGYEQFF. DNA of the CDR3: TGCAGCGTAGCGGACGGGTATGAGCAGTTCTTC.

This clonotype appeared a few times. The rearrangement joins TRBV4-1 to TRBJ2-5; the D gene is possibly TRBD1 (5 bases). The closer fit of TRBJ2-7 to the DNA end suggests the J call may be wrong. The CDR3 is 16 amino acids. CDR1 and CDR2 (germline): MGHRA, YSYEKL. Written as DNA, the CDR3 is TGCGCCAGCAGCCAACGTTCGTCCAGGGTTTATGACGAGCAGTACTTC. This gives the protein CASSQRSSRVYDEQYF.

This clonotype was observed a few times. The chain joins TRBV25-1 to TRBJ2-7, with D perhaps matching TRBD1 (5 bases). In germline, CDR1 is MGHDK, CDR2 SYGVNS. This CDR3 is 16 amino acids long. Trimming cost V 0 bases and J 0 bases, with 12 bases left between them. The CDR3: CASSEYRTQSSYEQYF. CDR3 nucleotide sequence: TGTGCCAGCAGTGAATATAGGACACAGAGCTCCTACGAGCAGTACTTC.

V gene TRBV3-1 combines with J gene TRBJ2-1; D is ambiguous. The CDR3 consists of 15 residues. Per germline, CDR1 LGHDT and CDR2 YNNKEL (reference sequence). Trimming stripped 4 bases from V and 6 bases from J, with 16 bases between. The CDR3 here is CASSLIPLEGNEQFF. CDR3 coding DNA: TGTGCCAGCAGCCTAATACCCCTAGAAGGCAATGAGCAGTTCTTC.

Only a few counts were recorded for this clonotype. This sequence joins TRBV5-1 and TRBJ2-1; 7 bases match TRBD2. The V gene end was trimmed by 3 bases and the J gene end by 5 bases; junction bases not matched to a gene: 8. The CDR3 extends over 15 amino acids. The V gene's germline CDR1 is SGHRS and CDR2 YFSETQ. CDR3 nucleotide sequence: TGCGCCAGCAGCTACGGACTAGGTTTGGACAATGAGCAGTTCTTC. This translates into CASSYGLGLDNEQFF. Combining the CDR3 with reference TRBV5-1 and TRBJ2-1 gives the whole variable domain KAGVTQTPRYLIKTRGQQVTLSCSPISGHRSVSWYQQTPGQGLQFLFEYFSETQRNKGNFPGRFSGRQFSNSRSEMNVSTLELGDSALYLCASSYGLGLDNEQFFGPGTRLTVL.

A few counts support this clonotype. This chain uses TRBV5-1 with TRBJ2-2; possibly TRBD2 for D (5 bases). This CDR3 has 16 residues. The germline CDR1 and CDR2 sequences are SGHRS and YFSETQ. The V end lost 2 bases, the J end lost 4 bases, and 15 bases lay between the germline ends. For the CDR3, the DNA is TGCGCCAGCAGCTTTGGCCCGGGAAACCCCACCGGGGAGCTGTTTTTT. It is translated as CASSFGPGNPTGELFF.

This clonotype was recorded a few times. V is TRBV5-4 and J is TRBJ1-1; D is perhaps TRBD1 (6 bases). The germline V gene encodes CDR1 SGHNT and CDR2 YYREEE (reference sequence). V lost 6 bases, J lost 1 base, and 16 bases lay in between. CDR3 length equals 15 residues. The CDR3 is CASIFAGTKNTEAFF. The CDR3 DNA follows: TGTGCCAGCATCTTCGCGGGGACAAAGAACACTGAAGCTTTCTTT. Looking up the rest from reference TRBV5-4 and TRBJ1-1 gives the full variable domain: ETGVTQSPTHLIKTRGQQVTLRCSSQSGHNTVSWYQQALGQGPQFIFQYYREEENGRGNFPPRFSGLQFPNYSSELNVNALELDDSALYLCASIFAGTKNTEAFFGQGTRLTVV.

The V gene is TRBV7-2, the J gene TRBJ2-7; D is undetermined. V gave up 5 bases and J gave up 6 bases, with 20 bases separating them. Germline assignment: CDR1 SGHTA and CDR2 FQGNSA. CDR3 length: 15 amino acids. The CDR3 DNA reads as TGTGCCAGCAGCCTACACATGTCGGACCCCGTCGAGCAGTACTTC. Its translation: CASSLHMSDPVEQYF.

The chain joins TRBV4-1 to TRBJ2-4; D remains unclear. There are 16 residues in the CDR3. V lost 0 bases to trimming and J lost 8 bases, with 17 bases between them. Per germline, CDR1 MGHRA and CDR2 YSYEKL. The CDR3 loop reads CASSQEAGSSEDIQYF. The CDR3 bases are TGCGCCAGCAGCCAAGAGGCAGGATCGAGTGAGGACATTCAGTACTTC.

The chain uses TRBV11-1 and TRBJ2-5; D may correspond to TRBD1 or TRBD2 (5 bases each). Germline CDR1 and CDR2: SGHAT and FQDESV (reference sequence). V lost 5 bases to trimming and J lost 5 bases, with 18 bases between them. The CDR3 spans 15 residues. CDR3 bases: TGTGCCAGCAGCATCCTCGAGGGGTGGAAGGAGACCCAGTACTTC. As protein: CASSILEGWKETQYF. Full variable domain (outside the CDR3, taken from reference TRBV11-1 and TRBJ2-5): EAEVAQSPRYKITEKSQAVAFWCDPISGHATLYWYRQILGQGPELLVQFQDESVVDDSQLPKDRFSAERLKGVDSTLKIQPAELGDSAMYLCASSILEGWKETQYFGPGTRLLVL.

This clonotype was seen only a few times. CDR3 sequence reads: CASSLYRTTDTQYF. The CDR3 region has the DNA TGCGCCAGCAGCTTGTACAGGACCACAGATACGCAGTATTTT. The V and J genes are TRBV5-1 and TRBJ2-3; D possibly corresponds to TRBD1 (5 bases). Between the trimmed V and J ends, which lost 1 base and 2 bases, there was a span of 8 bases. The CDR3 covers 14 residues. Germline loops: CDR1 SGHRS, CDR2 YFSETQ. The whole variable domain, remainder taken from reference TRBV5-1 and TRBJ2-3, is KAGVTQTPRYLIKTRGQQVTLSCSPISGHRSVSWYQQTPGQGLQFLFEYFSETQRNKGNFPGRFSGRQFSNSRSEMNVSTLELGDSALYLCASSLYRTTDTQYFGPGTRLTVL.

This clonotype was seen more than once but under ten times. CDR3 nucleotides: TGCGCCAGCAGCCAAGATCGGACACGCTCCTACAATGAGCAGTTCTTC. This sequence encodes CASSQDRTRSYNEQFF. The chain has TRBV4-1 and TRBJ2-1; perhaps TRBD1 as D (5 bases). The CDR3 is 16 residues long. Trimming cost V 0 bases and J 0 bases, with 9 bases left between them. Germline-derived CDR1 and CDR2 are MGHRA and YSYEKL.

This clonotype has only a few counts. The chain couples TRBV28 to TRBJ2-2; 9 bases map to TRBD2. There are 15 residues in the CDR3. The germline V gene has CDR1 MDHEN and CDR2 SYDVKM. J lost 5 bases, V lost 6 bases, and 7 bases had no gene match. The CDR3 is CASSISGRGTGELFF. CDR3 nucleotide sequence: TGTGCCAGCAGCATTAGCGGGAGAGGAACCGGGGAGCTGTTTTTT.

This clonotype was counted a few times. V and J are TRBV7-9 and TRBJ2-1; 10 nucleotides line up with TRBD1. Germline V gene sequence: CDR1 SEHNR, CDR2 FQNEAQ (reference sequence). The CDR3 is 15 residues long. Unmatched junction bases numbered 9, after V lost 4 bases and J lost 9 bases. CDR3 amino acids: CASSYSGTGAGEQFF. The CDR3 region has the DNA TGTGCCAGCAGCTATTCCGGGACAGGGGCGGGTGAGCAGTTCTTC.

This clonotype occurred a few times. J is TRBJ1-2 and V is TRBV19, with D unresolved. CDR1 is LNHDA, CDR2 SQIVND, per germline (reference sequence). The CDR3 extends over 13 amino acids. V gave up 10 bases and J gave up 5 bases, with 17 bases separating them. The CDR3 region has the DNA TGTGCCACCCAGACTACTAGGAGGTATGGCTACACCTTC. Translated, it gives CATQTTRRYGYTF.